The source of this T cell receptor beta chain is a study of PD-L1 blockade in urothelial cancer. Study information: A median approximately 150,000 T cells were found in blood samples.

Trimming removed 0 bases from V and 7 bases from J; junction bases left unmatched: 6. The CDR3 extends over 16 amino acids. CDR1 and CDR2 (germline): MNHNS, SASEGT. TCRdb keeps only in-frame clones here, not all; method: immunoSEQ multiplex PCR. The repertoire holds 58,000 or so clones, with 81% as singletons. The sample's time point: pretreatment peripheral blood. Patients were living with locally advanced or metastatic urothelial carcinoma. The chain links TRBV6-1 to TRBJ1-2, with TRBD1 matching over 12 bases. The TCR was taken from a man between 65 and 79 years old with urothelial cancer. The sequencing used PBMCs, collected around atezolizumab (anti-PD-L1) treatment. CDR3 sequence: CASSEAGDRGRRGYTF. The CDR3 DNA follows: TGTGCCAGCAGTGAAGCCGGGGACAGGGGGCGGCGTGGCTACACCTTC.